This TCR beta chain was sequenced in a study of human T cells and chemical hapten exposure. Study as a whole: Upper inner arm skin measuring around 2 cm by around 2 cm received 2% DPC for sensitization. Study results and caveats: Among expanded TCRs, significantly more large CDR3 similarity clusters formed than among controls. Healthy people's immune response may differ from that of the donors, who had alopecia.

Each CDR3 protein gets one entry after TCRdb re-called the RACE reads with MiXCR. In the table there are tens of thousands of distinct CDR3 sequences, more than 9% of which are singletons. This clonotype was found a few times. Its target is unknown. The time point: patch test 3, about 24 weeks after DPC sensitization. Treatment indicated: therapeutic diphenylcyclopropenone sensitization with weekly scalp DPC. The starting material, unfractionated whole blood, was used for total RNA extraction. Drawing of blood took place ahead of applying each patch test. The CDR3 is 15 amino acids. Germline loops: CDR1 SEHNR, CDR2 FQNEAQ (reference sequence). V was pared by 4 bases and J by 7 bases, with 16 bases between.

This sequence joins TRBV7-9 and TRBJ1-4, with a tentative D call TRBD1 (5 bases). This TCR was recovered from a man in his fifties with alopecia areata. Some clones in this sample may be carry-over from other donors' samples. Sequencing used whole blood, obtained in connection with sensitization to the hapten diphenylcyclopropenone (DPC). The CDR3 is CASSYYPGRSEKLFF. The CDR3 region has the DNA TGTGCCAGCAGCTACTACCCGGGACGGAGTGAAAAACTGTTTTTT.